This T cell receptor beta chain was identified during a study of blood T cell repertoires in COVID-19. About the study: COVID-19 samples from acute and convalescent phases originated in the United States, Italy and Spain.

All enrollees were about 18 to 100 years old and from 20 to 25 US areas. Allocation to cohorts depended on clinical history reported by the participants. The germline V gene encodes CDR1 LNHDA and CDR2 SQIVND (reference sequence). The CDR3 consists of 15 residues. Trimming removed 4 bases from V and 4 bases from J; junction bases left unmatched: 8. In the original processing: It was from reference gene primer amplification that nucleated cell counts were estimated. Repertoires were generated with immunoSEQ multiplex PCR, while TCRdb's copy carries only in-frame clones and drops some. Clone size and V and J calls were adopted from that table, with D and trimming inferred from the DNA. The data hold nearly 350,000 clones, with roughly 87% observed a single time.

The genes are TRBV19 and TRBJ2-7; 9 positions match TRBD2. Sequencing was performed on PBMCs or T cells enriched from blood (not recorded which). The receptor was isolated from a woman aged 30 to 39 who had recovered from COVID-19. Written as DNA, the CDR3 is TGTGCCAGTAGTACCCTAGCGGGAAACGAGTACGAGCAGTACTTC. This gives the protein CASSTLAGNEYEQYF.